This record looks at one T cell receptor (beta chain) sequence and its context. Its antigen is still unknown. A junction boundary mismatches the germline segment, possibly from a read error. Amplification from RNA transcripts yielded the TCR beta CDR3 regions. Second-round multiplex PCR followed a first-round RT-PCR using HTBI primers. TCRdb itself ran the multiplex PCR reads through MiXCR, one entry per CDR3 protein. The sample yields fewer than 650,000 distinct CDR3 sequences, 20% to 25% seen once. The data stem from a study of Graves' ophthalmopathy and Graves' hyperthyroidism. Findings and caveats of the study: Among expanded thyroid clonotypes above 0.001 frequency, most also occurred in blood. As the model predicted ophthalmopathy progression, it achieved a sensitivity of 70.59% and a specificity of around 73%.

The CDR3 length is 11 residues. CDR1 is LNHDA, CDR2 SQIVND, per germline (reference sequence). This chain links TRBV19 with TRBJ1-1; possible D gene TRBD1, 6 bases. Specimen: peripheral blood. The TCR was taken from a woman aged 18-35 years with stable Graves' hyperthyroidism. Some clones in this sample may be carry-over from other donors' samples. Here the CDR3 reads CASQGRAEACF. The CDR3 nucleotides read TGTGCCAGCCAGGGGAGAGCTGAAGCTTGCTTT.